A selection of T cell receptor beta chains follows, all from one sample in a study of cytomegalovirus exposure and HLA in healthy donors. Only in-frame clones appear in the TCRdb table, and some are missing; sequencing was by immunoSEQ multiplex PCR. The table has approximately 180,000 clones, more than 60% seen once; the top ten hold roughly 3.5%. Material: PBMCs. These receptors all stem from a woman aged 60-75 years in good health and CMV-seropositive. Both conserved end residues are part of each CDR3. Each record gives: V gene, D gene, clone size, J gene, CDR3 DNA, CDR3 protein. A D gene is named only where the DNA matches it firmly. Size values are once, few and many counts, or a class for expanded clones, and some rows have none.

V gene: TRBV7-8
D gene: NA
clone size: NA
J gene: TRBJ2-1
CDR3 DNA: TGTGCCAGCAGCTTAGCGCTTGGGGGGGGCCCCCATGAGCAGTTCTTC
CDR3 protein: CASSLALGGGPHEQFF

V gene: TRBV18
D gene: TRBD1
clone size: NA
J gene: TRBJ1-1
CDR3 DNA: TGTGCCAGCTCGCCGACAGGGGTGAACACTGAAGCTTTCTTT
CDR3 protein: CASSPTGVNTEAFF

V gene: TRBV4-2
D gene: TRBD2
clone size: few
J gene: TRBJ2-2
CDR3 DNA: TGTGCCAGCAGCCAAGGGAGCGGGGGGGCCGACACCGGGGAGCTGTTTTTT
CDR3 protein: CASSQGSGGADTGELFF

V gene: TRBV21-1
D gene: NA
clone size: NA
J gene: TRBJ2-5
CDR3 DNA: TGTGCCAGCAGCAAAGGGACAGGTCGAGTTTCGGCCCAGTACTTC
CDR3 protein: CASSKGTGRVSAQYF

V gene: TRBV4-1
D gene: NA
clone size: NA
J gene: TRBJ2-5
CDR3 DNA: TGCGCCAGCAGCCAAGAGATATCGGGTGGACAGCAGAAAGAGACCCAGTACTTC
CDR3 protein: CASSQEISGGQQKETQYF

V gene: TRBV15
D gene: TRBD2
clone size: once
J gene: TRBJ2-1
CDR3 DNA: TGTGCCACCAGCAGAGATCCTAGCGGGAGGGCCCGGTACAATGAGCAGTTCTTC
CDR3 protein: CATSRDPSGRARYNEQFF

V gene: TRBV6-6
D gene: NA
clone size: NA
J gene: TRBJ1-5
CDR3 DNA: TGTGCCAGCAGTTACGACAGACAGCCCCAGCATTTT
CDR3 protein: CASSYDRQPQHF

V gene: TRBV10-3
D gene: NA
clone size: NA
J gene: TRBJ1-1
CDR3 DNA: TGTGCCATCAGTAAGGGGCAAGGGGGTGCTGAAGCTTTCTTT
CDR3 protein: CAISKGQGGAEAFF

V gene: TRBV6-1
D gene: NA
clone size: NA
J gene: TRBJ2-7
CDR3 DNA: TGTGCCAGCAGTGAAGTCCCAGCCTACGAGCAGTACTTC
CDR3 protein: CASSEVPAYEQYF

V gene: TRBV28
D gene: NA
clone size: NA
J gene: TRBJ2-2
CDR3 DNA: TGTGCCAGCAGGGAGTCGATCTGGGCAGGCGGCACGAGGGCCGGGGAGCTGTTTTTT
CDR3 protein: CASRESIWAGGTRAGELFF

V gene: TRBV28
D gene: NA
clone size: NA
J gene: TRBJ1-5
CDR3 DNA: TGTGCCAGCAGTTGGGGCGTCACAACATTCAATCAGCCCCAGCATTTT
CDR3 protein: CASSWGVTTFNQPQHF

V gene: TRBV5-1
D gene: TRBD2
clone size: NA
J gene: TRBJ2-1
CDR3 DNA: TGCGCCAGCAGCCCTGGACTAGCGGCATACAATGAGCAGTTCTTC
CDR3 protein: CASSPGLAAYNEQFF

V gene: TRBV30
D gene: NA
clone size: few
J gene: TRBJ2-7
CDR3 DNA: TGTGCCTGGGGGTACCCTAGGGGTATCTACGAGCAGTACTTC
CDR3 protein: CAWGYPRGIYEQYF

V gene: TRBV6-4
D gene: TRBD2
clone size: NA
J gene: TRBJ2-2
CDR3 DNA: TGTGCCAGCAGTGAACTAGCGTCAGGGGAGCTGTTTTTT
CDR3 protein: CASSELASGELFF

V gene: TRBV28
D gene: TRBD1
clone size: few
J gene: TRBJ1-5
CDR3 DNA: TGTGCCAGCAGTTTCCCCGGGACAGGGAGTGAGCCCCAGCATTTT
CDR3 protein: CASSFPGTGSEPQHF

V gene: TRBV9
D gene: TRBD1
clone size: NA
J gene: TRBJ2-3
CDR3 DNA: TGTGCCAGCAGCGCCGGGACAGGCACAGATACGCAGTATTTT
CDR3 protein: CASSAGTGTDTQYF

V gene: TRBV19
D gene: TRBD2
clone size: NA
J gene: TRBJ2-1
CDR3 DNA: TGTGCCAGTAGTACTCCGGGGGGTCCCTACAATGAGCAGTTCTTC
CDR3 protein: CASSTPGGPYNEQFF

V gene: TRBV5-6
D gene: NA
clone size: NA
J gene: TRBJ2-3
CDR3 DNA: TGTGCCAGCAGCCATCGACCAGGGTCAGATACGCAGTATTTT
CDR3 protein: CASSHRPGSDTQYF

V gene: TRBV5-5
D gene: NA
clone size: NA
J gene: TRBJ2-2
CDR3 DNA: TGTGCCAGCAGCTCCCTGGTCCTAAACACCGGGGAGCTGTTTTTT
CDR3 protein: CASSSLVLNTGELFF

V gene: TRBV28
D gene: NA
clone size: few
J gene: TRBJ2-6
CDR3 DNA: TGTGCCAGCAGAACACAGGGCAGCTCTGGGGCCAACGGCCTGACTTTC
CDR3 protein: CASRTQGSSGANGLTF

V gene: TRBV6-5
D gene: NA
clone size: NA
J gene: TRBJ2-7
CDR3 DNA: TGTGCCAGCAGTTCGAACAGTGGCACGGCGTACTTC
CDR3 protein: CASSSNSGTAYF

V gene: TRBV9
D gene: NA
clone size: NA
J gene: TRBJ1-6
CDR3 DNA: TGTGCCAGCAGCGTAGATGGGGGGGGCACCCCTCAACCCCTCCACTTT
CDR3 protein: CASSVDGGGTPQPLHF